These 27 T cell receptor beta chains came from one sample sequenced in a study of T-cell reconstitution after alpha-beta-depleted transplantation in children. TCRbeta library construction was performed incorporating unique molecular identifiers. In TCRdb, the PCR reads were re-called with MiXCR into one record per CDR3 protein. The data contain approximately 1,000,000 distinct CDR3 sequences, about 26% of them singletons. Sample: PBMCs, mostly from graft donor cells, taken 360 days after TCRalphabeta/CD19-depleted stem cell transplant. The source of these receptors is a boy under two years old who had a stem cell transplant for SCID, so the T cells may come from the graft donor.

The genes are TRBV5-1 and TRBJ2-1; D may be TRBD1 or TRBD2 (5 bases each). Looked up from germline, CDR1 is SGHRS and CDR2 is YFSETQ. The CDR3 is 15 amino acids. Deletions cut 5 bases from V and 6 bases from J, with 18 bases between. In DNA form, the CDR3 reads TGCGCCAGCAGGGACGGGGCCGAGCTACCCAATGAGCAGTTCTTC. Protein sequence: CASRDGAELPNEQFF. The full variable domain, rest sourced from reference TRBV5-1 and TRBJ2-1, is KAGVTQTPRYLIKTRGQQVTLSCSPISGHRSVSWYQQTPGQGLQFLFEYFSETQRNKGNFPGRFSGRQFSNSRSEMNVSTLELGDSALYLCASRDGAELPNEQFFGPGTRLTVL.

This clonotype was observed a handful of times. The gene calls are TRBV7-3 and TRBJ2-7, with 10 bases matching TRBD2. CDR3 length: 16 residues. The junction had 6 bases not matched to a gene; V was cut back by 2 bases and J by 2 bases. Germline-derived CDR1 and CDR2 are SGHTA and FQGTGA. Here the CDR3 DNA reads TGTGCCAGCAGCTTAGATCGGGGACTAGCGACCTACGAGCAGTACTTC. It codes for CASSLDRGLATYEQYF.

The chain joins TRBV24-1 to TRBJ2-3; 11 nucleotides match TRBD2. V dropped 1 base and J dropped 5; count of bases not matched to a gene: 10. Germline assignment: CDR1 KGHDR and CDR2 SFDVKD. This CDR3 spans 18 amino acids. The CDR3 protein is CATSDLGDRGTSGDTQYF. The CDR3 DNA follows: TGTGCCACCAGTGATTTAGGGGATCGTGGGACTAGCGGAGATACGCAGTATTTT.

This clonotype showed up many times. This chain joins TRBV5-1 and TRBJ1-3, with 10 bases fitting TRBD1. CDR1 and CDR2 from the germline V gene are SGHRS and YFSETQ. With V trimmed by 4 bases and J by 3 bases, 4 bases remained unmatched. This CDR3 contains 15 residues. The CDR3 DNA follows: TGCGCCAGCAGCCCTGGGACAGGGGTTGGAAACACCATATATTTT. Protein: CASSPGTGVGNTIYF.

The chain employs TRBV20-1 and TRBJ2-1, with 9 bases lining up with TRBD1. The CDR3 is made up of 15 amino acids. J lost 4 bases, V lost 2 bases, and 6 bases had no gene match. CDR1 and CDR2 (germline): DFQATT, SNEGSKA (reference sequence). The CDR3 protein is CSARSRDRAYNEQFF. The CDR3 coding sequence is TGCAGTGCTAGATCCCGGGACAGGGCGTACAATGAGCAGTTCTTC.

A few counts support this clonotype. The chain combines TRBV10-3 with TRBJ2-7; D assignment may be TRBD1 or TRBD2 (5 bases each). The CDR3 contains 15 residues. CDR1 is ENHRY and CDR2 is SYGVKD in the germline V gene. The ends were cut back, 8 bases at V and 0 bases at J, with 17 bases in the middle. CDR3 in DNA: TGTGCCATCGGGGAAACCGGGACGGCCTCCTACGAGCAGTACTTC. Its protein is CAIGETGTASYEQYF.

The CDR3 DNA follows: TGTGCCAGCAGTTTAGAGACAGGGAGAGGGCAGCCCCAGCATTTT. Amino acid sequence: CASSLETGRGQPQHF. The V and J genes are TRBV28 and TRBJ1-5; 7 positions agree with TRBD1. The germline V gene encodes CDR1 MDHEN and CDR2 SYDVKM. The CDR3 spans 15 residues. The V and J ends lost 2 bases and 7 bases, in that order; junction bases with no gene match: 8.

This rearrangement joins TRBV9 to TRBJ2-3, with D possibly called TRBD1 or TRBD2 (5 bases each). The V end lost 4 bases, the J end lost 2 bases, and 14 bases lay between the germline ends. Germline CDR1 reads SGDLS; CDR2 reads YYNGEE. This CDR3 has 15 residues. For the CDR3, the DNA is TGTGCCAGCAGCCCCAGTTGGGACCTCACAGATACGCAGTATTTT. This encodes CASSPSWDLTDTQYF.

This clonotype was recorded a few times. The rearrangement joins TRBV9 to TRBJ2-3; 9 bases agree with TRBD2. This CDR3 spans 15 amino acids. Losses at the gene ends were 3 bases for V and 1 base for J; bases not matched to a gene: 3. Per germline, CDR1 SGDLS and CDR2 YYNGEE. Written as DNA, the CDR3 is TGTGCCAGCAGCGCTCTAGCGGGGCGCACAGATACGCAGTATTTT. Translation gives CASSALAGRTDTQYF.

This clonotype was picked up many times. CDR3 amino acids: CASSSSGRTDTQYF. CDR3 bases: TGCGCCAGCAGCTCCTCAGGCCGGACAGATACGCAGTATTTT. The J gene is TRBJ2-3, the V gene TRBV5-1, with D unclear. V lost 3 bases to trimming and J lost 3 bases, with 11 bases between them. Germline CDR1 and CDR2: SGHRS and YFSETQ. This CDR3 is 14 amino acids long.

V is TRBV3-1 and J is TRBJ2-1; possible D gene TRBD2, 5 bases. CDR3 length equals 18 residues. CDR1 and CDR2 (germline): LGHDT, YNNKEL (reference sequence). V was clipped by 11 bases and J by 0 bases, with 26 bases between them. The CDR3 sequence: CASTQEQAVGSSYNEQFF. As DNA, the CDR3 is TGTGCCTCCACCCAAGAGCAGGCGGTAGGGAGCTCCTACAATGAGCAGTTCTTC.

The sample holds a few counts of this clonotype. The chain has TRBV5-6 and TRBJ2-3; the D gene could be TRBD1 or TRBD2 (5 bases each). Deletions cut 3 bases from V and 3 bases from J, with 14 bases between. The CDR3 totals 15 residues. Germline CDR1 SGHDT, CDR2 YYEEEE. The CDR3 coding sequence is TGTGCCAGCAGCTACGGACATGAGGGGACAGATACGCAGTATTTT. Its translation is CASSYGHEGTDTQYF.

The chain uses TRBV5-1 and TRBJ2-7; TRBD2 matches 7 bases. Trimming at V came to 2 bases and at J to 4 bases, leaving 9 bases not matched to a gene. The CDR3 spans 15 residues. Germline-derived CDR1 and CDR2 are SGHRS and YFSETQ. The CDR3: CASSFVSGETYEQYF. CDR3 in DNA: TGCGCCAGCAGCTTCGTAAGCGGGGAGACATACGAGCAGTACTTC. Together with reference TRBV5-1 and TRBJ2-7, the CDR3 gives the full variable domain: KAGVTQTPRYLIKTRGQQVTLSCSPISGHRSVSWYQQTPGQGLQFLFEYFSETQRNKGNFPGRFSGRQFSNSRSEMNVSTLELGDSALYLCASSFVSGETYEQYFGPGTRLTVT.

The rearrangement links TRBV15 to TRBJ2-5; D not resolved. This CDR3 region has 16 residues. Germline-derived CDR1 and CDR2 are LNHNV and YYDKDF (reference sequence). V was cut by 4 bases and J by 2 bases, with 17 bases left in between. The CDR3 here is CATSIKVTASQETQYF. CDR3 in DNA: TGTGCCACCAGCATAAAGGTCACAGCTTCACAAGAGACCCAGTACTTC. Combining the CDR3 with reference TRBV15 and TRBJ2-5 gives the whole variable domain DAMVIQNPRYQVTQFGKPVTLSCSQTLNHNVMYWYQQKSSQAPKLLFHYYDKDFNNEADTPDNFQSRRPNTSFCFLDIRSPGLGDTAMYLCATSIKVTASQETQYFGPGTRLLVL.

This clonotype was observed a handful of times. Here the CDR3 DNA reads TGCGCCAGCAGCTTGCAGGGAAAACCCTCCTCCACAGATACGCAGTATTTT. This codes for CASSLQGKPSSTDTQYF. This chain uses TRBV5-1 with TRBJ2-3; TRBD1 might be the D (5 bases). This CDR3 is built from 17 residues. The germline CDR1 and CDR2 sequences are SGHRS and YFSETQ. V was clipped by 1 base and J by 2 bases, with 17 bases between them.

The rearrangement uses TRBV3-1 and TRBJ2-7; 8 bases align to TRBD1. From germline, CDR1 is LGHDT and CDR2 YNNKEL (reference sequence). Trimming removed 4 bases from V and 7 bases from J; junction bases left unmatched: 12. The CDR3 spans 15 residues. CDR3 region: CASSLVPGGSWEQYF. The CDR3 DNA is TGTGCCAGCAGCCTCGTCCCAGGGGGCAGTTGGGAGCAGTACTTC.

This clonotype was seen only a few times. The genes are TRBV2 and TRBJ1-4; D is uncertain. The ends were cut back, 7 bases at V and 5 bases at J, with 11 bases in the middle. The CDR3 runs to 13 residues. Per the germline V gene, CDR1 is SNHLY and CDR2 is FYNNEI. The CDR3 loop reads CASNRAYNEKLFF. CDR3 DNA: TGTGCCAGCAACCGGGCGTACAATGAAAAACTGTTTTTT.

The rearrangement uses TRBV6-5 and TRBJ2-1; possible D gene TRBD1, 6 bases. CDR1 MNHEY and CDR2 SVGAGI come from the germline V gene. The CDR3 is made up of 16 amino acids. Trimming took off 2 bases at V and 8 bases at J, with 19 bases between the two ends. For the CDR3, the DNA is TGTGCCAGCAGTTACCCTCCCGGGACAATTTTGTATGAGCAGTTCTTC. It codes for CASSYPPGTILYEQFF.

V is TRBV6-1 and J is TRBJ2-5, with D unresolved. Germline CDR1 reads MNHNS; CDR2 reads SASEGT. Between the trimmed V and J ends, which lost 7 bases and 8 bases, there was a span of 20 bases. The CDR3 extends over 14 amino acids. This CDR3 reads CASTLERDQRTQYF. In DNA form, the CDR3 reads TGTGCCAGCACCCTGGAGAGAGATCAGAGAACCCAGTACTTC.

The CDR3 DNA sequence: TGCACCAGCAGCCAAGAAGTCGTAATGGCCCGGCAGTTCTTC. This sequence encodes CTSSQEVVMARQFF. The gene calls are TRBV1 and TRBJ2-1; the tabulated D call, TRBD2, remains unverified against the DNA. TRBV1 is a recognized pseudogene. The CDR3 extends over 14 amino acids.

The chain has TRBV24-1 and TRBJ2-1; D may be TRBD1 (5 bases). CDR3 size: 14 residues. The ends were cut back, 3 bases at V and 7 bases at J, with 12 bases in the middle. Germline V lookup: CDR1 KGHDR, CDR2 SFDVKD. CDR3 nucleotides: TGTGCCACCAGTGATCCAGATCAGGGTAATGAGCAGTTCTTC. Translating it yields CATSDPDQGNEQFF.

This clonotype was seen more than once but under ten times. The gene calls are TRBV6-1 and TRBJ2-7; 7 bases map to TRBD1. CDR3 length: 15 amino acids. The V gene's germline CDR1 is MNHNS and CDR2 SASEGT. V shed 0 bases and J 3 bases; nucleotides not matched to a gene: 5. In nucleotides, the CDR3 is TGTGCCAGCAGTGAAGCGGCAGGGGGATACTACGAGCAGTACTTC. Translation: CASSEAAGGYYEQYF.

V is TRBV7-3 and J is TRBJ2-1, with TRBD1 identical over 10 bases. The CDR3 contains 15 residues. Germline loops: CDR1 SGHTA, CDR2 FQGTGA. V gave up 1 base and J gave up 6 bases; unmatched junction bases: 3. The chain's CDR3 is CASSLIGQGGNEQFF. In DNA form, the CDR3 reads TGTGCCAGCAGCTTAATTGGACAGGGGGGCAATGAGCAGTTCTTC.

The V and J genes are TRBV20-1 and TRBJ1-5, with D uncertain. There are 15 residues in the CDR3. The V gene lost 5 bases and the J gene lost 0 bases, with 14 bases spanning the gap. Looked up from germline, CDR1 is DFQATT and CDR2 is SNEGSKA (reference sequence). In nucleotides, the CDR3 is TGCAGTGCTTTCGAGTCTATGGATAGCAATCAGCCCCAGCATTTT. Its translation: CSAFESMDSNQPQHF.

This clonotype occurred a few times. This sequence joins TRBV29-1 and TRBJ1-1, with TRBD1 matching over 7 bases. The CDR3 is made up of 14 amino acids. Per germline, CDR1 SQVTM and CDR2 ANQGSEA. V trimming: 6 bases; J trimming: 5 bases; junction bases outside the gene matches: 12. The CDR3 reads CSVCPQGRNTEAFF. The CDR3 nucleotides are TGCAGCGTATGCCCACAGGGGAGGAATACTGAAGCTTTCTTT.

This sequence joins TRBV5-1 and TRBJ1-1, with a weak D call TRBD1 (5 bases). The CDR3 sequence is 15 residues long. Looked up from germline, CDR1 is SGHRS and CDR2 is YFSETQ. V lost 1 base to trimming and J lost 2 bases, with 12 bases between them. The CDR3 DNA follows: TGCGCCAGCAGCTTGTTTAGGGGATTAAACACTGAAGCTTTCTTT. This encodes CASSLFRGLNTEAFF.

The genes are TRBV20-1 and TRBJ2-4; 7 positions match TRBD2. From germline, CDR1 is DFQATT and CDR2 SNEGSKA (reference sequence). The CDR3 length is 12 residues. After removal of 0 bases from V and 7 bases from J, the junction contained 0 bases not matched to a gene. The CDR3 nucleotides read TGCAGTGCTAGAGAAGCGGGGAACATTCAGTACTTC. This encodes CSAREAGNIQYF.